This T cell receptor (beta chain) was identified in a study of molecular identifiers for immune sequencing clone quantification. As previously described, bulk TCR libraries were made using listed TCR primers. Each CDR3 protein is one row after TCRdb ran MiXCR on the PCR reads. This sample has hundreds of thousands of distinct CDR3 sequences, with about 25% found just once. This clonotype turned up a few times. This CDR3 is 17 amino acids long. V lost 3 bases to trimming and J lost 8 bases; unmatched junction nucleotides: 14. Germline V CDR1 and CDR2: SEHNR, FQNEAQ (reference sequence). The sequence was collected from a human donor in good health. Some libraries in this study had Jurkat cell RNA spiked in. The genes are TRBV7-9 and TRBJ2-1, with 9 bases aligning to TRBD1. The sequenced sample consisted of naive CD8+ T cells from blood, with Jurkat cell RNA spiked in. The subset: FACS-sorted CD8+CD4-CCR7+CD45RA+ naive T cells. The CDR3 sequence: CASSFSQWTGAGDEQFF. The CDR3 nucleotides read TGTGCCAGCAGCTTCTCCCAATGGACAGGGGCCGGGGATGAGCAGTTCTTC.